This passage covers 3 T cell receptor beta chains from one sample sequenced in a study of T cells after yellow fever vaccination. TCRdb reprocessed the 5' RACE reads via MiXCR and lists one record per CDR3 protein. The table records some 320,000 distinct CDR3 sequences, 4% to 5.5% of them present only once. The source was PBMCs, collected 15 days after the yellow fever booster vaccination. The receptors derive from a man in his late teens or twenties who received the YFV17D yellow fever vaccine.

This clonotype was recorded at least ten times. The V call is TRBV7-2, the J call TRBJ2-2, with D tentatively TRBD2 (6 bases). The CDR3 runs to 15 residues. CDR1 is SGHTA and CDR2 is FQGNSA in the germline V gene. The V end lost 6 bases, the J end lost 4 bases, and 15 bases lay between the germline ends. The CDR3 DNA follows: TGTGCCAGCAGATTTGGAGGGGCGGGCACCGGGGAGCTGTTTTTT. Translated: CASRFGGAGTGELFF.

There are many counts of this clonotype. The rearrangement uses TRBV5-1 and TRBJ1-1; 7 nucleotides match TRBD1. Trimming cost V 4 bases and J 3 bases; bases outside gene matches: 12. The CDR3 is 16 amino acids. CDR1 SGHRS and CDR2 YFSETQ come from the germline V gene. The CDR3, as DNA: TGCGCCAGCAGCCCGGGTCGGGACAGTCGAGACACTGAAGCTTTCTTT. Translated: CASSPGRDSRDTEAFF.

This clonotype was observed a few times. The chain is built from TRBV5-1 and TRBJ2-2; D gene unclear. V was shortened by 1 base and J by 0 bases, with 4 bases between the two germline ends. The CDR3 runs 14 residues. In germline, CDR1 is SGHRS, CDR2 YFSETQ. The CDR3 reads CASSLRANTGELFF. CDR3 in DNA: TGCGCCAGCAGCTTGAGAGCGAACACCGGGGAGCTGTTTTTT.